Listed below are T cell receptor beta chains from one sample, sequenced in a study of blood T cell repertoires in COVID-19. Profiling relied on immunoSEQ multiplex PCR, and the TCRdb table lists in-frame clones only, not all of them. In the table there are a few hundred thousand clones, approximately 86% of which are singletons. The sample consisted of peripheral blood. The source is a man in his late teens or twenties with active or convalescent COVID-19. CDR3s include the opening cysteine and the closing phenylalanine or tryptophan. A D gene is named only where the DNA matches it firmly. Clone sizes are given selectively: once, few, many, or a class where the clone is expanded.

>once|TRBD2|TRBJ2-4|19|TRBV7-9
TGTGCCAGCAGCTTATGGGAGGGACTAGCATATACAGCCAAAAACATTCAGTACTTC
CASSLWEGLAYTAKNIQYF
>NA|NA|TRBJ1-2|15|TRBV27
TGTGCCAGCAGTGCCTTGGACAACGGCGGACATGGCTACACCTTC
CASSALDNGGHGYTF
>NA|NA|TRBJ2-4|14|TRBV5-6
TGTGCCAGCAGCTTGTTTCTGACAGGTCACATTCAGTACTTC
CASSLFLTGHIQYF
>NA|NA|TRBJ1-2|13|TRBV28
TGTGCCAGCAGTTTTAACCGAGACTATGGCTACACCTTC
CASSFNRDYGYTF
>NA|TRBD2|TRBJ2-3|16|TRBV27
TGTGCCAGCAGTTTCGAAGCGGGAGGAGCTCTAGATACGCAGTATTTT
CASSFEAGGALDTQYF
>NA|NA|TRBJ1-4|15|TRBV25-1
TGTGCCAGCAGCCATCAGGGGCCCTTTAATGAAAAACTGTTTTTT
CASSHQGPFNEKLFF
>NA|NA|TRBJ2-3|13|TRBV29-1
TGCAGCGTAGTCCCCGGAGGCCCCGATACGCAGTATTTT
CSVVPGGPDTQYF
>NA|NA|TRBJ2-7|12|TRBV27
TGTGCCAGCAGGGGACTGAACTACGAGCAGTACTTC
CASRGLNYEQYF
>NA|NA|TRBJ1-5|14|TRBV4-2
TGTGCCAGCAGCCAATCTTCCCTAAATCAGCCCCAGCATTTT
CASSQSSLNQPQHF
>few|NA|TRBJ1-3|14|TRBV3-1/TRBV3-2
TGTGCCAGCAGCCAGGGGGGTTCTGGAAACACCATATATTTT
CASSQGGSGNTIYF